Following are 2 T cell receptor beta chains from one sample sequenced in a study of neurological immune-mediated disorders. TCRdb re-called the 5' RACE reads through MiXCR, storing one row per CDR3 protein. The sample gives roughly 67,000 distinct CDR3 sequences, approximately 4.2% of which show up once; 2.5% to 3% is in the top ten. The sample was PBMCs. The receptors come from a man aged 50-60 years with multiple sclerosis.

Ten or more counts support this clonotype. This rearrangement joins TRBV28 to TRBJ2-7; 9 nucleotides align to TRBD2. Unmatched junction bases numbered 13, after V lost 9 bases and J lost 4 bases. The CDR3 runs 15 residues. Germline lookup yields CDR1 MDHEN and CDR2 SYDVKM. The CDR3 loop reads CASFFISGGPYEQYV. As DNA, the CDR3 is TGTGCCAGTTTTTTTATTAGCGGGGGACCGTACGAGCAGTACGTC.

In its sample, this clonotype was seen many times. This rearrangement joins TRBV20-1 to TRBJ2-3; D is possibly TRBD1 (6 bases). CDR3 length: 12 residues. Germline V gene lookup returns CDR1 DFQATT and CDR2 SNEGSKA (reference sequence). V lost 4 bases and J lost 6, with 11 bases in between. The CDR3 DNA reads as TGCAGTGCTACCAGGGGTGGGGATACGCAGTATTTT. Protein: CSATRGGDTQYF.